The text below deals with one T cell receptor beta chain. It has no known antigen specificity. The input lacks base qualities; no much larger clone sits a single base away. This specimen belongs to a study of cytomegalovirus exposure and HLA in healthy donors (dated by TCRdb to the late 2010s). As for the study more broadly: The 500 to 700 repertoires of the first cohort and the approximately 130 validation repertoires were produced on the same platform, according to a later analysis. The aim of the study was to test whether cataloging public T cell receptors could identify signatures of past pathogen exposure. A separate validation cohort of more than 100 different subjects was used in addition to the roughly 670-subject first cohort. High-throughput TCR immunosequencing, statistical association of individual TCRs with disease status, and machine learning were combined to predict cytomegalovirus infection status.

The investigation overall reported the following: A few of the identified cytomegalovirus-associated TCR beta chains were confirmed in vitro to be specific for cytomegalovirus antigens. It was suggested by the authors that the approach could potentially be generalized to other disease states and immunological phenotypes. In the study, approximately 160 TCR beta chains were listed as associated with cytomegalovirus. Cytomegalovirus status was reported to be diagnosed by the classifier with high specificity and sensitivity in both the original and validation cohorts. A later analysis found that TCRs clustered in the first cohort also tended to co-occur in the 100 to 150 validation repertoires, with just under 95% of cluster scores above 0. While some public TCRs were present in many individuals, most TCR sequences turned up only very rarely across donors. A later analysis had no HLA typing for the validation cohort, so co-occurrence there was scored across all 130 or so repertoires.

The method was the immunoSEQ multiplex PCR assay. As for how the authors treated the data: To diagnose cytomegalovirus status from the catalog of TCR beta chain sequences, a statistical classification framework was built. TCRdb's version of the immuneACCESS table is confined to in-frame rearrangements and falls short of the full clone set. An unresolved V gene accounts for under half of the shortfall where checked; the remainder is of unknown origin. V and J calls and clone size are given by that table; D and trimming were obtained from the DNA. For this sample the table gives 70,000 to 80,000 clones, of which roughly 94% were detected only once. Approximately 3.5% of the sample is taken by the ten largest. CDR1 and CDR2 (SGHRS, YFSETQ) derive from the germline V gene. Inclusive of the bounding cysteine and phenylalanine, the CDR3 is 14 residues long. The entry retains the CDR3 DNA only, 42 bases that are in frame from base 1. V loses 2 bases, J loses 3 bases, and the germline ends lie 11 bases apart.

Separate from the approximately 670-subject first cohort, the validation cohort of 120 subjects was the group to which the donors belonged. The source of this sequence is a young woman in good health and CMV-seropositive. The sequenced material came from PBMCs. Recombination joined TRBV5-1 with TRBJ1-2, and possibly TRBD1, on 5 matching bases. The sequenced DNA is TGCGCCAGCAGCTTAGTGTTAGGGGACTATGGCTACACCTTC. Its protein product is CASSLVLGDYGYTF.